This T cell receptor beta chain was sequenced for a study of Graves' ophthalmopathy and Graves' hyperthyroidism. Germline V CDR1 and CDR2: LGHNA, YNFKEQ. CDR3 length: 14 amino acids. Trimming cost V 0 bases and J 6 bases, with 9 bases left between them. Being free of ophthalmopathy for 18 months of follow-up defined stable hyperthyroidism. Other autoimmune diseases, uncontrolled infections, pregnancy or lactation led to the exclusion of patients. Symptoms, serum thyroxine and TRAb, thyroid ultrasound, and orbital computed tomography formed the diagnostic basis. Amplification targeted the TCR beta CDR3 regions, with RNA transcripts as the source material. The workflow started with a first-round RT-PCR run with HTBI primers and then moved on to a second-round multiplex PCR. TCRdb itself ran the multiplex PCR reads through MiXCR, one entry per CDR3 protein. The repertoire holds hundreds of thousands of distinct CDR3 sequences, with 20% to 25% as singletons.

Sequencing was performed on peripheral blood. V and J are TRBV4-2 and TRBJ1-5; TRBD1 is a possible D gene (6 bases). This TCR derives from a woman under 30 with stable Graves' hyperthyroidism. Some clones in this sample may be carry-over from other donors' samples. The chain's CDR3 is CASSQDEGGQPQHF. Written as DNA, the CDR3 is TGTGCCAGCAGCCAAGACGAGGGGGGTCAGCCCCAGCATTTT.